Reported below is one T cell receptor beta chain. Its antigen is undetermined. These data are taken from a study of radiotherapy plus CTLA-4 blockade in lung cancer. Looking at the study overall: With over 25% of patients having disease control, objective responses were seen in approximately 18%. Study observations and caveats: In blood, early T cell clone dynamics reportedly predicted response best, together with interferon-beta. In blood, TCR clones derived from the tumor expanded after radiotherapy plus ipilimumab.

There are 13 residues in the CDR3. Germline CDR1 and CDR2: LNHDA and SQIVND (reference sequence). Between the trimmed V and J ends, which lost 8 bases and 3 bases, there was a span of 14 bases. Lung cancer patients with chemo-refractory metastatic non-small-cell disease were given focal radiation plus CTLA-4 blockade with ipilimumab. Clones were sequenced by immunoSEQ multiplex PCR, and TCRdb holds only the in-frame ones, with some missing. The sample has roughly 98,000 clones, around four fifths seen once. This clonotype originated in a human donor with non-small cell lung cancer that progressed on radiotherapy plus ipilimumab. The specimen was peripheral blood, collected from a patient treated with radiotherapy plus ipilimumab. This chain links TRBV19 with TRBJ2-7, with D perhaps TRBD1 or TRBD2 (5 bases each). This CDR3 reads CASGGDAFYEQYF. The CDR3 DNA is TGTGCCAGTGGGGGAGACGCATTCTACGAGCAGTACTTC.